These 15 T cell receptor beta chains originate from one sample sequenced in a study of shared clonotypes between healthy human individuals. Profiled with immunoSEQ multiplex PCR; TCRdb holds only in-frame clones, not every one. The sample lists fewer than 1.8 million clones, approximately 98.5% seen once, with about 0.4% in the top ten. Sequenced material: naive CD4+ T cells sorted from blood. Subset in this sample: CD45RA+ positively selected. Every receptor here comes from a man aged 30-40 years in good health.

This chain uses TRBV27 with TRBJ2-5, with 10 positions matching TRBD2. The CDR3 loop spans 15 amino acids. Germline trimming cut 3 bases from V and 8 bases from J; bases unmatched to any gene: 9. Germline V lookup: CDR1 MNHEY, CDR2 SMNVEV (reference sequence). CDR3 sequence: CASSFGLAEKRTQYF. As DNA, the CDR3 is TGTGCCAGCAGTTTCGGACTAGCGGAAAAGAGAACCCAGTACTTC.

This chain connects TRBV7-7 to TRBJ2-3; TRBD2 matches at 7 bases. After removal of 1 base from V and 6 bases from J, the junction contained 4 bases not matched to a gene. Germline V gene data show CDR1 as SSHAT and CDR2 as FNYEAQ (reference sequence). CDR3 size: 14 residues. The CDR3 bases are TGTGCCAGCAGCTTAGGAAGCGGGATGGATACGCAGTATTTT. It specifies CASSLGSGMDTQYF.

This chain connects TRBV6-5 to TRBJ1-1, with TRBD1 as a possible D gene (6 bases). Germline assignment: CDR1 MNHEY and CDR2 SVGAGI. The CDR3 extends over 11 amino acids. The V gene lost 8 bases and the J gene lost 5 bases, with 9 bases spanning the gap. CDR3 DNA: TGTGCCAGCGGAAGGGGGACTGAAGCTTTCTTT. Translated: CASGRGTEAFF.

This chain joins TRBV5-1 and TRBJ2-7; 7 bases fit TRBD1. Germline CDR1 and CDR2: SGHRS and YFSETQ. The J segment lost 5 bases and the V segment lost 0 bases, leaving 5 bases of the junction unmatched. The CDR3 is 14 amino acids. CDR3 sequence reads: CASSLGQGVNEQYF. CDR3 coding DNA: TGCGCCAGCAGCTTGGGTCAGGGGGTAAACGAGCAGTACTTC.

The V gene is TRBV5-1, the J gene TRBJ2-3, with D possibly matching TRBD2 (5 bases). V lost 6 bases and J 3 bases, leaving 14 bases between the germline ends. The CDR3 runs 14 residues. CDR1 is SGHRS and CDR2 is YFSETQ in the germline V gene. CDR3 coding DNA: TGCGCCAGCACCACCGAGACTACGACAGATACGCAGTATTTT. It yields the protein CASTTETTTDTQYF.

The rearrangement joins TRBV5-5 to TRBJ2-7; no clear D. Between the trimmed V and J ends, which lost 4 bases and 1 base, there was a span of 6 bases. CDR3 length equals 12 residues. Germline values: CDR1 SGHKS, CDR2 YYEKEE (reference sequence). The CDR3 spells CASSHGSYEQYF. DNA for the CDR3: TGTGCCAGCAGCCATGGGTCCTACGAGCAGTACTTC.

Of note for this clone: The junction departs from the called germline gene at one end, perhaps through a read error. This rearrangement joins TRBV5-4 to TRBJ2-6; the D gene is possibly TRBD1 (5 bases). CDR3 length: 17 amino acids. Germline V gene data show CDR1 as SGHNT and CDR2 as YYREEE (reference sequence). CDR3 residues: CASSFRDNLQGVNVLTF. Here the CDR3 DNA reads TGTGCCAGCAGCTTTCGTGACAACCTTCAAGGGGTCAACGTCCTGACTTTC.

Only one count was recorded for this clone. Other DNA sequences within the sample encode an identical CDR3. CDR3 nucleotide sequence: TGTGCCAGCAGCTTAGGCGGTGGGGCAGATACGCAGTATTTT. This gives the protein CASSLGGGADTQYF. The chain is built from TRBV7-9 and TRBJ2-3, with D unresolved. This CDR3 comprises 14 residues. Germline loops: CDR1 SEHNR, CDR2 FQNEAQ (reference sequence). V was clipped by 1 base and J by 4 bases, with 9 bases between them.

J is TRBJ2-2 and V is TRBV5-1, with 7 bases that match TRBD1. Trimming at V came to 0 bases and at J to 6 bases, leaving 5 bases not matched to a gene. This CDR3 is 15 amino acids long. The germline gives CDR1 SGHRS, CDR2 YFSETQ. As DNA, the CDR3 is TGCGCCAGCAGCTTGGACAGGGGATACCCCGGGGAGCTGTTTTTT. Translation gives CASSLDRGYPGELFF.

The V call is TRBV7-3, the J call TRBJ1-1; no reliable D call. The CDR3 spans 13 residues. The V end was cut by 2 bases, the J end by 8 bases, with 12 bases between. Germline V gene data show CDR1 as SGHTA and CDR2 as FQGTGA. The CDR3 nucleotides are TGTGCCAGCAGCTTACCCCCAGGAGGGGAAGCTTTCTTT. Protein product: CASSLPPGGEAFF.

The rearrangement joins TRBV5-1 to TRBJ1-4; D call uncertain. The CDR3 has 15 residues. Germline V CDR1 and CDR2: SGHRS, YFSETQ. V lost 2 bases, J lost 6 bases, and 14 bases lay in between. CDR3 protein: CASSLTTAPDEKLFF. DNA of the CDR3: TGCGCCAGCAGCTTAACCACAGCCCCGGATGAAAAACTGTTTTTT.

The chain joins TRBV10-3 to TRBJ2-7; D unclear. CDR1 and CDR2 from the germline V gene are ENHRY and SYGVKD. The V end lost 7 bases, the J end lost 6 bases, and 16 bases lay between the germline ends. The CDR3 is 13 amino acids. The DNA for the CDR3 is TGTGCCATCACGGGTTCGGCCCCGGGCGAGCAGTACTTC. Protein sequence: CAITGSAPGEQYF.

This rearrangement joins TRBV29-1 to TRBJ2-6; TRBD1 matches 7 bases. With V trimmed by 7 bases and J by 0 bases, 6 bases remained unmatched. CDR1 is SQVTM and CDR2 is ANQGSEA in the germline V gene. The CDR3 is 15 amino acids. CDR3 coding DNA: TGCAGCGCTGGACAGGCTGCCTCTGGGGCCAACGTCCTGACTTTC. This translates into CSAGQAASGANVLTF.

The rearrangement joins TRBV27 to TRBJ1-2; 10 nucleotides align to TRBD1. Per germline, CDR1 MNHEY and CDR2 SMNVEV (reference sequence). The V and J ends lost 5 bases and 0 bases, in that order; junction bases with no gene match: 6. This CDR3 contains 16 residues. The CDR3 here is CASSPGQGFPNYGYTF. The CDR3 nucleotides read TGTGCCAGCAGTCCGGGACAGGGGTTCCCTAACTATGGCTACACCTTC.

As for this clone: Other DNA sequences in the sample encode the same CDR3. V gene TRBV5-1 combines with J gene TRBJ2-3; D uncertain. This CDR3 contains 13 residues. V lost 0 bases, J lost 6 bases, and 8 bases lay in between. Germline values: CDR1 SGHRS, CDR2 YFSETQ. CDR3 coding DNA: TGCGCCAGCAGCTTGGTCCCCGGGGATACGCAGTATTTT. It specifies CASSLVPGDTQYF. Full variable domain (missing parts from reference TRBV5-1 and TRBJ2-3): KAGVTQTPRYLIKTRGQQVTLSCSPISGHRSVSWYQQTPGQGLQFLFEYFSETQRNKGNFPGRFSGRQFSNSRSEMNVSTLELGDSALYLCASSLVPGDTQYFGPGTRLTVL.